Below, one TCR beta chain is given with its context. These data belong to a study of T-cell memory formation after mild COVID-19. Sample barcodes and UMIs were carried by the TCR alpha and TCR beta cDNA libraries that 5'RACE generated with constant-segment primers. TCRdb processed the 5' RACE reads anew with MiXCR; each CDR3 protein has one entry. The sample contains fewer than 400,000 distinct CDR3 sequences, 15% to 20% of which appear only once. Germline V CDR1 and CDR2: MNHEY, SMNVEV (reference sequence). The CDR3 has 15 amino acids. V shed 8 bases, J shed 2 bases, and the junction held 10 bases outside the gene matches.

The J gene is TRBJ1-1, the V gene TRBV27; 8 nucleotides align to TRBD1. The source material was PBMCs or a T cell subset sorted from them (not recorded which). The receptor comes from a man in his late teens or twenties who had mild COVID-19 (a few samples of this study predate the infection). Cell type and time point are not known. Here the CDR3 DNA reads TGTGCCAGCGCCTACAAAGGACAGGGAAACACTGAAGCTTTCTTT. It encodes CASAYKGQGNTEAFF.